This passage covers 28 T cell receptor beta chains from one sample sequenced in a study of Graves' ophthalmopathy and Graves' hyperthyroidism. For repertoire sequencing, the TCR beta CDR3 regions were amplified from RNA transcripts. Following a first-round RT-PCR that used HTBI primers, a second-round multiplex PCR was carried out. TCRdb used MiXCR to reprocess the multiplex PCR reads, holding one entry per CDR3 protein. The sample has about 370,000 distinct CDR3 sequences; roughly 18% are singletons. The specimen sequenced was peripheral blood. The receptors here all came from a woman aged 18-35 years with Graves' ophthalmopathy.

The rearrangement uses TRBV11-2 and TRBJ1-2; 11 nucleotides line up with TRBD1. Germline CDR1 SGHAT, CDR2 FQNNGV. There are 17 residues in the CDR3. Unmatched junction bases numbered 7, after V lost 0 bases and J lost 4 bases. The CDR3 DNA reads TGTGCCAGCAGCTTAGATCGGGGGACAGGGGGGACCTATGGCTACACCTTC. Encoded protein: CASSLDRGTGGTYGYTF. Variable domain in full (rest from reference TRBV11-2 and TRBJ1-2): EAGVAQSPRYKIIEKRQSVAFWCNPISGHATLYWYQQILGQGPKLLIQFQNNGVVDDSQLPKDRFSAERLKGVDSTLKIQPAKLEDSAVYLCASSLDRGTGGTYGYTFGSGTRLTVV.

This clonotype appeared many times. The chain joins TRBV30 to TRBJ1-1, with unresolved D. The CDR3 spans 11 residues. Deletions cut 0 bases from V and 3 bases from J, with 2 bases between. From germline, CDR1 is GTSNPN and CDR2 SVGIG (reference sequence). CDR3 protein: CAWSVYTEAFF. The CDR3, as DNA: TGTGCCTGGAGTGTATACACTGAAGCTTTCTTT. The whole variable domain, filled in from reference TRBV30 and TRBJ1-1, reads SQTIHQWPATLVQPVGSPLSLECTVEGTSNPNLYWYRQAAGRGLQLLFYSVGIGQISSEVPQNLSASRPQDRQFILSSKKLLLSDSGFYLCAWSVYTEAFFGQGTRLTVV.

This clonotype came up many times. The rearrangement links TRBV29-1 to TRBJ1-2; 7 bases match TRBD1. V lost 2 bases, J lost 2 bases, and 8 bases stayed unmatched. CDR3 length: 15 amino acids. CDR1 and CDR2 (germline): SQVTM, ANQGSEA. CDR3 nucleotide sequence: TGCAGCGTTGAAAAAGGAGGGGGCCTAAACTATGGCTACACCTTC. This gives the protein CSVEKGGGLNYGYTF.

In this sample, this clonotype turned up many times. The chain has TRBV7-8 and TRBJ2-4, with 10 bases matching TRBD1. Germline V gene lookup returns CDR1 SGHVS and CDR2 FQNEAQ. J gave up 9 bases and V 1 base, and 15 bases lay outside the gene matches. The CDR3 contains 18 residues. This CDR3 is CASSLVFRGGQGNGIQYF. In DNA, the CDR3 is TGTGCCAGCAGCTTAGTTTTTAGGGGGGGACAGGGGAATGGCATTCAGTACTTC.

This rearrangement joins TRBV9 to TRBJ2-7; D remains ambiguous. The germline V gene has CDR1 SGDLS and CDR2 YYNGEE. The CDR3 runs to 16 residues. Deletions cut 4 bases from V and 3 bases from J, with 20 bases between. CDR3 sequence reads: CASSPQRDRSDYEQYF. The DNA of the CDR3 is TGTGCCAGCAGCCCCCAAAGGGATCGAAGCGACTACGAGCAGTACTTC.

This clonotype showed up many times. The chain is built from TRBV29-1 and TRBJ1-1; perhaps TRBD1 as D (5 bases). V lost 5 bases and J lost 1, with 11 bases in between. The CDR3 loop spans 13 amino acids. CDR1 is SQVTM and CDR2 is ANQGSEA in the germline V gene. This CDR3 reads CSVSPGGNTEAFF. The CDR3 coding sequence is TGCAGCGTTTCCCCCGGGGGGAACACTGAAGCTTTCTTT.

Many counts were recorded for this clonotype. The CDR3 sequence is CASKAPMGGYTF. In DNA form, the CDR3 reads TGCGCCAGCAAGGCCCCCATGGGTGGCTACACCTTC. The J gene is TRBJ1-2, the V gene TRBV10-2, with D unresolved. V shed 7 bases and J shed 7 bases, with 13 bases lying between them. CDR1 is WSHSY, CDR2 SAAADI, per germline. The CDR3 contains 12 residues.

This rearrangement joins TRBV10-3 to TRBJ2-5, with 12 bases identical to TRBD2. Germline loops: CDR1 ENHRY, CDR2 SYGVKD. CDR3 length: 15 amino acids. V trimming: 5 bases; J trimming: 4 bases; junction bases outside the gene matches: 5. As DNA, the CDR3 is TGTGCCATCAGTAAGGAGGGACTAGCGGGAGAGACCCAGTACTTC. It codes for CAISKEGLAGETQYF.

In this sample, this clonotype turned up many times. This may be a read error, as it is one base from a much larger clone. This chain connects TRBV27 to TRBJ2-7; 10 nucleotides agree with TRBD2. The J call is uncertain, as TRBJ2-1 better fits the DNA end. Germline V gene data show CDR1 as MNHEY and CDR2 as SMNVEV (reference sequence). The CDR3 totals 15 residues. In nucleotides, the CDR3 is TGTGCCAGCAGTCCGAGACTAGCGGGCTCCTACGAGCAGTTCTTC. Translated: CASSPRLAGSYEQFF.

The rearrangement joins TRBV28 to TRBJ1-5, with unresolved D. Trimming shortened V by 6 bases and J by 6 bases, and 12 bases separated the two germline ends. Germline V gene data show CDR1 as MDHEN and CDR2 as SYDVKM. The CDR3 runs 13 residues. CDR3 bases: TGTGCCAGCAGCCAGCTTGGATCTCAGCCCCAGCATTTT. Amino acid sequence: CASSQLGSQPQHF.

This clonotype was counted many times. V gene TRBV6-1 combines with J gene TRBJ2-5; unclear D gene. With 3 bases removed from V and 5 bases from J, the gap between germline ends came to 16 bases. The CDR3 loop spans 15 amino acids. Germline lookup yields CDR1 MNHNS and CDR2 SASEGT. The CDR3 spells CASSESAVSRETQYF. The DNA of the CDR3 is TGTGCCAGCAGTGAGTCGGCGGTCTCCAGGGAGACCCAGTACTTC.

This clonotype was seen repeatedly, ten times or more. J is TRBJ1-5 and V is TRBV9, with unresolved D. The germline gives CDR1 SGDLS, CDR2 YYNGEE. CDR3 length: 15 amino acids. The germline V and J ends were trimmed by 0 bases and 4 bases, with 11 bases remaining between them. The CDR3 DNA reads as TGTGCCAGCAGCGTAGCTGGGGAGGTAAATCAGCCCCAGCATTTT. The encoded protein is CASSVAGEVNQPQHF.

This clonotype was recorded at least ten times. A much larger clonotype is one base distant, so this may be a read error. V usage is TRBV2 and J usage is TRBJ2-2; D ambiguous. Germline V gives CDR1 SNHLY, CDR2 FYNNEI. Trimming removed 6 bases from V and 6 bases from J, with 5 bases in between. The CDR3 has 11 amino acids. The CDR3 DNA reads TGTGCCAGCAGAATCGCCGGGGAGCTGTTTTTT. It translates to CASRIAGELFF.

This clonotype occurred many times. The J gene is TRBJ2-7, the V gene TRBV30; D uncertain. CDR3 length: 12 amino acids. Trimming took 0 bases from V and 5 from J, leaving 8 bases between them. Germline CDR1 and CDR2: GTSNPN and SVGIG (reference sequence). The CDR3 DNA sequence: TGTGCCTGGAGTGTACTTAAGGACGAGCAGTACTTC. It yields the protein CAWSVLKDEQYF.

This clonotype was found many times. The J gene is TRBJ1-2, the V gene TRBV7-9; 8 bases agree with TRBD1. This CDR3 has 13 residues. The junction had 4 bases not matched to a gene; V was cut back by 3 bases and J by 7 bases. Per the germline V gene, CDR1 is SEHNR and CDR2 is FQNEAQ (reference sequence). The CDR3 region is CASSLTGALGYTF. CDR3 sequence (DNA): TGTGCCAGCAGCTTGACAGGGGCCCTTGGCTACACCTTC.

Many counts were recorded for this clonotype. The chain uses TRBV29-1 and TRBJ1-2; a possible D gene is TRBD1 (5 bases). CDR3 length equals 12 residues. In germline, CDR1 is SQVTM, CDR2 ANQGSEA. V was trimmed by 4 bases and J by 1 base, leaving 7 bases between them. The CDR3 nucleotides read TGCAGCGTTGGTGACAGTAACTATGGCTACACCTTC. It is translated as CSVGDSNYGYTF. The whole variable domain, filled in from reference TRBV29-1 and TRBJ1-2, reads SAVISQKPSRDICQRGTSLTIQCQVDSQVTMMFWYRQQPGQSLTLIATANQGSEATYESGFVIDKFPISRPNLTFSTLTVSNMSPEDSSIYLCSVGDSNYGYTFGSGTRLTVV.

Many counts were recorded for this clonotype. The V gene is TRBV6-1, the J gene TRBJ1-6; the D gene is possibly TRBD1 (6 bases). The germline V gene has CDR1 MNHNS and CDR2 SASEGT. V was clipped by 7 bases and J by 6 bases, with 16 bases between them. The CDR3 has 15 residues. As DNA, the CDR3 is TGTGCCAGCACCCACAGGGCAGGGGCTAATTCACCCCTCCACTTT. It translates to CASTHRAGANSPLHF.

The table lists this clonotype with many counts. The rearrangement uses TRBV2 and TRBJ2-3; D ambiguous. Trimming left V 5 bases short and J 0 bases short, with 9 bases between. Germline CDR1 reads SNHLY; CDR2 reads FYNNEI. The CDR3 is 14 residues long. The CDR3 spells CASSSGASTDTQYF. The CDR3 coding sequence is TGTGCCAGCAGTTCAGGCGCAAGCACAGATACGCAGTATTTT.

This clonotype came up many times. The rearrangement uses TRBV5-1 and TRBJ1-1; D gene unclear. The CDR3 spans 13 residues. V lost 4 bases to trimming and J lost 8 bases, with 15 bases between them. From germline, CDR1 is SGHRS and CDR2 YFSETQ. CDR3 coding DNA: TGCGCCAGCAGCCTATATGACACCGTCGAAGCTTTCTTT. This translates into CASSLYDTVEAFF. Complete variable domain (other parts from reference TRBV5-1 and TRBJ1-1): KAGVTQTPRYLIKTRGQQVTLSCSPISGHRSVSWYQQTPGQGLQFLFEYFSETQRNKGNFPGRFSGRQFSNSRSEMNVSTLELGDSALYLCASSLYDTVEAFFGQGTRLTVV.

There are many counts of this clonotype. V and J are TRBV28 and TRBJ1-5; no definite D call. Germline CDR1 is MDHEN and CDR2 is SYDVKM. The CDR3 is 13 amino acids. Trimming stripped 0 bases from V and 5 bases from J, with 5 bases between. For the CDR3, the DNA is TGTGCCAGCAGTTTATGGCTTGATCAGCCCCAGCATTTT. Translating it yields CASSLWLDQPQHF.

At least ten counts were recorded for this clonotype. The chain couples TRBV5-1 to TRBJ1-1; no clear D. V lost 2 bases and J 0 bases, leaving 11 bases between the germline ends. Per the germline V gene, CDR1 is SGHRS and CDR2 is YFSETQ. The CDR3 extends over 15 amino acids. CDR3 DNA sequence: TGCGCCAGCAGCTTCTCAGCCCCGTTGAACACTGAAGCTTTCTTT. It is translated as CASSFSAPLNTEAFF.

This clonotype was seen repeatedly, ten times or more. The chain joins TRBV5-1 to TRBJ2-5, with TRBD1 identical over 8 bases. V lost 2 bases, J lost 5 bases, and 5 bases stayed unmatched. CDR3 length: 14 residues. Germline V lookup: CDR1 SGHRS, CDR2 YFSETQ. The CDR3 protein is CASSLTGQGETQYF. CDR3 DNA: TGCGCCAGCAGCTTAACCGGACAGGGTGAGACCCAGTACTTC.

This clonotype was seen at least ten times. The rearrangement links TRBV6-5 to TRBJ2-2; tentatively, D is TRBD2 (6 bases). Trimming stripped 7 bases from V and 3 bases from J, with 12 bases between. The germline gives CDR1 MNHEY, CDR2 SVGAGI. The CDR3 sequence is 14 residues long. The CDR3: CASTPGLDTGELFF. For the CDR3, the DNA is TGTGCCAGCACGCCGGGACTCGACACCGGGGAGCTGTTTTTT.

This clonotype was seen only a few times. Just one base apart from a much larger clone, this may be a read error. The rearrangement uses TRBV7-9 and TRBJ1-6; D gene uncertain. CDR3 size: 12 residues. Looked up from germline, CDR1 is SEHNR and CDR2 is FQNEAQ (reference sequence). CDR3: CANSSLGSPLHF. The CDR3 DNA reads as TGTGCCAACAGCTCCCTAGGTTCACCCCTCCACTTT.

This clonotype was counted a few times. The V and J genes are TRBV4-3 and TRBJ2-7, with D possibly called TRBD1 or TRBD2 (6 bases each). The CDR3 is 15 residues long. V lost 0 bases and J lost 4, with 13 bases in between. Germline values: CDR1 LGHNA, CDR2 YSLEER. The CDR3, as DNA: TGCGCCAGCAGCCAAGACAGGGGTGGAGGGTACGAGCAGTACTTC. It yields the protein CASSQDRGGGYEQYF.

This clonotype was found once. It may be a read error: a sequence one base away is much more abundant. The chain links TRBV5-1 to TRBJ1-1; D is possibly TRBD1 (6 bases). Germline loops: CDR1 SGHRS, CDR2 YFSETQ. Trimming cost V 2 bases and J 0 bases, with 17 bases left between them. The length of the CDR3 is 17 residues. Written as DNA, the CDR3 is TGCGCCAGCAGCTTCGTAGGACAGCTTTTTATGAACACTGAAGCTTTCTTT. It yields the protein CASSFVGQLFMNTEAFF.

At least ten counts were recorded for this clonotype. V usage is TRBV12-3 or TRBV12-4 and J usage is TRBJ2-6; 9 bases are shared with TRBD1. The junction had 12 bases not matched to a gene; V was cut back by 1 base and J by 2 bases. The CDR3 totals 20 residues. The CDR3 protein is CASSLGPGQGIRAGANVLTF. The DNA for the CDR3 is TGTGCCAGCAGTTTAGGCCCGGGACAGGGAATTAGGGCTGGGGCCAACGTCCTGACTTTC.

This clonotype appeared many times. The chain combines TRBV11-3 with TRBJ1-6; D unresolved. The germline V and J ends were trimmed by 1 base and 7 bases, with 8 bases remaining between them. Germline assignment: CDR1 SGHNT and CDR2 YENEEA. This CDR3 is 14 amino acids long. CDR3 loop: CASSLGGMNSPLHF. CDR3 in DNA: TGTGCCAGCAGCTTAGGGGGAATGAATTCACCCCTCCACTTT.